This T cell receptor (beta chain) was captured by sequencing in a study of blood T cell repertoires in COVID-19. Looking at the study overall: Some COVID-19 samples were acute and others convalescent; all came from the United States, Italy and Spain. The cDNA or gDNA used as material had been derived from T cells, B-cell-depleted T cells, or PBMCs.

Methods used by the authors: Reference gene primer amplification in the assay estimated nucleated cell counts. Assay used: immunoSEQ multiplex PCR; TCRdb lists only in-frame clones, some missing. The V and J calls and clone size come from that table; D and trimming were worked out from the DNA. The repertoire holds under 200,000 clones, 84% seen once, with under 3.5% in the top ten. It was during active infection that Seattle patients were enrolled and then longitudinally followed. Specimen: peripheral blood. This clonotype was obtained from a woman aged 80 or over with COVID-19, enrolled during active disease.

The CDR3, as DNA: TGTGCCAGCAGCTTTGGGGGGAGGAGCACCGGGGAGCTGTTTTTT. Amino acids: CASSFGGRSTGELFF. The chain links TRBV11-2 to TRBJ2-2; D might be TRBD2 (6 bases). The germline V gene has CDR1 SGHAT and CDR2 FQNNGV. CDR3 length: 15 amino acids. The ends were cut back, 3 bases at V and 4 bases at J, with 12 bases in the middle.